These 15 T cell receptor beta chains share one sample of origin, sequenced in a study of blood T cells in healthy people across ages. Together with a sample-barcoded 5' primer, a J-beta primer mix was included in a second PCR lasting roughly 7 to 11 cycles. TCRdb ran MiXCR on the 5' RACE reads and lists one entry per CDR3 protein. Seen here are some 780,000 distinct CDR3 sequences, approximately 60% observed once, and the top ten hold approximately 24%. The sample taken for sequencing was blood. Source of these receptors: a man in his forties or fifties in good health.

The CDR3 DNA is TGTGCCAGCAGTTTTGACGGGTCGCCTTACAATGAGCAGTTCTTC. Protein product: CASSFDGSPYNEQFF. This chain connects TRBV6-2 or TRBV6-3 to TRBJ2-1; D is unclear. The CDR3 consists of 15 residues. CDR1 MNHEY and CDR2 SVGEGT come from the germline V gene. The V end was cut by 4 bases, the J end by 4 bases, with 14 bases between.

The chain joins TRBV27 to TRBJ1-1; D is uncertain. With 5 bases removed from V and 8 bases from J, the gap between germline ends came to 15 bases. In germline, CDR1 is MNHEY, CDR2 SMNVEV (reference sequence). CDR3 size: 13 residues. CDR3 amino acids: CASSRSEPKEAFF. In DNA, the CDR3 is TGTGCCAGCAGTCGATCGGAACCTAAGGAAGCTTTCTTT.

In this sample, this clonotype turned up a few times. The rearrangement uses TRBV6-2 or TRBV6-3 and TRBJ2-1, with 7 bases that match TRBD2. Germline CDR1 MNHEY, CDR2 SVGEGT. The CDR3 consists of 15 residues. Trimming cost V 2 bases and J 7 bases; bases outside gene matches: 8. This CDR3 reads CASSYERAGRNEQFF. In DNA form, the CDR3 reads TGTGCCAGCAGTTACGAGAGAGCGGGAAGGAATGAGCAGTTCTTC.

The V call is TRBV27, the J call TRBJ1-2; perhaps TRBD1 as D (5 bases). Germline assignment: CDR1 MNHEY and CDR2 SMNVEV (reference sequence). The CDR3 consists of 13 residues. The V end was cut by 3 bases, the J end by 6 bases, with 11 bases between. The CDR3 region is CASSFQGMDGYTF. CDR3 coding DNA: TGTGCCAGCAGTTTTCAGGGCATGGATGGCTACACCTTC.

The CDR3 reads CASSRGWDIQYF. In DNA form, the CDR3 reads TGTGCCAGCAGTAGAGGTTGGGACATTCAGTACTTC. This rearrangement joins TRBV28 to TRBJ2-4; no clear D gene. V dropped 5 bases and J dropped 8 bases, with 10 bases sitting between them. The CDR3 covers 12 residues. Germline-derived CDR1 and CDR2 are MDHEN and SYDVKM.

This chain joins TRBV4-1 and TRBJ2-3; 8 nucleotides agree with TRBD2. The V segment lost 5 bases and the J segment 0 bases; nucleotides outside the gene matches: 16. The CDR3 is 19 amino acids. Germline CDR1 is MGHRA and CDR2 is YSYEKL. The CDR3 coding sequence is TGCGCCAGCAGCGGAGTTTCTTTAGAGCGGGGGCGGAGCACAGATACGCAGTATTTT. This codes for CASSGVSLERGRSTDTQYF.

This clonotype was counted between two and nine times. The chain carries TRBV3-1 and TRBJ1-2, with D hard to call. Germline CDR1 reads LGHDT; CDR2 reads YNNKEL (reference sequence). This CDR3 region has 14 residues. V dropped 3 bases and J dropped 1 base, with 9 bases sitting between them. CDR3 nucleotides: TGTGCCAGCAGCCAGGGCAGTCGTAACTATGGCTACACCTTC. It encodes CASSQGSRNYGYTF. The complete variable domain, with remaining parts taken from reference TRBV3-1 and TRBJ1-2, reads DTAVSQTPKYLVTQMGNDKSIKCEQNLGHDTMYWYKQDSKKFLKIMFSYNNKELIINETVPNRFSPKSPDKAHLNLHINSLELGDSAVYFCASSQGSRNYGYTFGSGTRLTVV.

The DNA of the CDR3 is TGTGCCAGCAGCTTAGCGCATGCAGGACTGGAAAAACTGTTTTTT. It yields the protein CASSLAHAGLEKLFF. V is TRBV7-2 and J is TRBJ1-4; D unresolved. Germline V gives CDR1 SGHTA, CDR2 FQGNSA. This CDR3 region has 15 residues. V was pared by 0 bases and J by 8 bases, with 13 bases between.

The chain links TRBV7-3 to TRBJ1-1, with D maybe TRBD1 (6 bases). The CDR3 runs to 14 residues. The germline gives CDR1 SGHTA, CDR2 FQGTGA. V dropped 5 bases and J dropped 3 bases, with 13 bases sitting between them. CDR3 DNA: TGTGCCAGCAGCCCCTCGACAGGTTACACTGAAGCTTTCTTT. Residues: CASSPSTGYTEAFF.

In this sample, this clonotype turned up once. The rearrangement links TRBV25-1 to TRBJ2-4, with D tentatively TRBD1 (8 bases). The V gene's germline CDR1 is MGHDK and CDR2 SYGVNS. Trimming shortened V by 3 bases and J by 8 bases, and 20 bases separated the two germline ends. The CDR3 covers 16 residues. The CDR3 nucleotides read TGTGCCAGCAGTGACAACAGGGGGGGCCCCGTTGACATTCAGTACTTC. Translation gives CASSDNRGGPVDIQYF.

This sequence joins TRBV28 and TRBJ2-3; maybe TRBD1 (6 bases). The CDR3 is 11 amino acids. Germline V gene data show CDR1 as MDHEN and CDR2 as SYDVKM. The germline V and J ends were trimmed by 9 bases and 8 bases, with 12 bases remaining between them. CDR3 in amino acids: CASEFRGTQYF. CDR3 in DNA: TGTGCCAGTGAGTTCAGGGGTACGCAGTATTTT.

The gene calls are TRBV2 and TRBJ2-5; D perhaps matches TRBD2 (7 bases). The CDR3 has 17 residues. Per germline, CDR1 SNHLY and CDR2 FYNNEI. The V end was cut by 7 bases, the J end by 3 bases, with 24 bases between. Written as DNA, the CDR3 is TGTGCCAGCATGAGAGGGTTGGGGGGGCCAGATGAAGAGACCCAGTACTTC. Protein sequence: CASMRGLGGPDEETQYF. Looking up the rest from reference TRBV2 and TRBJ2-5 gives the full variable domain: EPEVTQTPSHQVTQMGQEVILRCVPISNHLYFYWYRQILGQKVEFLVSFYNNEISEKSEIFDDQFSVERPDGSNFTLKIRSTKLEDSAMYFCASMRGLGGPDEETQYFGPGTRLLVL.

A few counts support this clonotype. The rearrangement uses TRBV20-1 and TRBJ1-1, with unresolved D. The CDR3 runs to 13 residues. V was cut by 1 base and J by 0 bases, with 6 bases left in between. In germline, CDR1 is DFQATT, CDR2 SNEGSKA (reference sequence). The CDR3 loop reads CSARVHMNTEAFF. The CDR3, as DNA: TGCAGTGCTAGAGTCCATATGAACACTGAAGCTTTCTTT.

The V gene is TRBV29-1, the J gene TRBJ2-2; 7 positions match TRBD1. Germline assignment: CDR1 SQVTM and CDR2 ANQGSEA. V dropped 8 bases and J dropped 0; count of bases not matched to a gene: 6. This CDR3 contains 14 residues. The CDR3 DNA reads as TGCAGCACTACCGGGACAGCGAACACCGGGGAGCTGTTTTTT. Protein sequence: CSTTGTANTGELFF.

This clonotype occurred a few times. The V call is TRBV24-1, the J call TRBJ2-1, with a weak D call TRBD1 (8 bases). Germline V gene lookup returns CDR1 KGHDR and CDR2 SFDVKD. V lost 5 bases, J lost 4 bases, and 17 bases lay in between. The CDR3 sequence is 16 residues long. The CDR3 reads CATSGSGGGGYNEQFF. The CDR3 nucleotides read TGTGCCACCAGTGGTTCAGGGGGCGGGGGATACAATGAGCAGTTCTTC.